Below, 15 T cell receptor beta chains from the same sample are listed, as sequenced in a study of CD8+CD57+ T cells in acquired aplastic anemia. In patients chosen for sequencing, flow cytometry had shown CD8+CD57+ cell expansion. CDR3 and TCR beta VDJ profiling relied on a genomic DNA template. TCRdb re-derived calls from the reads in MiXCR, one entry per CDR3 protein. This repertoire shows about 180,000 distinct CDR3 sequences, 48% found once; its top ten account for 10% to 15%. What was sequenced was sorted CD4+, CD8+, or CD8+CD57+ T cells (not recorded which) from PBMCs. Source of these receptors: a human donor with aplastic anemia.

Ten or more counts support this clonotype. The chain joins TRBV19 to TRBJ1-5, with D perhaps TRBD1 (5 bases). V was trimmed by 8 bases and J by 10 bases, leaving 15 bases between them. Germline CDR1 LNHDA, CDR2 SQIVND (reference sequence). This CDR3 region has 12 residues. The CDR3 DNA follows: TGTGCCAGTTCGACCCAGGGTGGACCCCAGCATTTT. Protein product: CASSTQGGPQHF.

The CDR3 DNA sequence: TGTGCCAGTATGAGAGATTATAATTCACCCCTCCACTTT. Protein product: CASMRDYNSPLHF. The chain couples TRBV7-2 to TRBJ1-6; D remains unclear. The CDR3 extends over 13 amino acids. CDR1 and CDR2 from the germline V gene are SGHTA and FQGNSA. The V end lost 9 bases, the J end lost 4 bases, and 10 bases lay between the germline ends.

This clonotype was counted between two and nine times. The chain employs TRBV11-2 and TRBJ2-2, with D perhaps given as TRBD1 or TRBD2 (6 bases each). Trimming stripped 5 bases from V and 5 bases from J, with 15 bases between. Germline CDR1 and CDR2: SGHAT and FQNNGV. The length of the CDR3 is 15 residues. CDR3 nucleotides: TGTGCCAGCAGCCCAGGGGACTCATTAACCGGGGAGCTGTTTTTT. It is translated as CASSPGDSLTGELFF.

The chain carries TRBV20-1 and TRBJ2-3; perhaps TRBD2 as D (5 bases). This CDR3 has 13 amino acids. Trimming stripped 8 bases from V and 1 base from J, with 13 bases between. Germline loops: CDR1 DFQATT, CDR2 SNEGSKA (reference sequence). In DNA form, the CDR3 reads TGCAGTAGACGCGGGCTCGGCACAGATACGCAGTATTTT. Protein sequence: CSRRGLGTDTQYF.

This clonotype was detected ten times or more. The rearrangement links TRBV7-3 to TRBJ2-6; D is unresolved. This CDR3 spans 15 amino acids. V dropped 3 bases and J dropped 0 bases, with 6 bases sitting between them. The germline gives CDR1 SGHTA, CDR2 FQGTGA. CDR3 amino acids: CASSFGLSGANVLTF. As DNA, the CDR3 is TGTGCCAGCAGCTTCGGCCTCTCTGGGGCCAACGTCCTGACTTTC.

The chain couples TRBV29-1 to TRBJ1-2; D possibly corresponds to TRBD1 (6 bases). Germline values: CDR1 SQVTM, CDR2 ANQGSEA. The CDR3 extends over 18 amino acids. Trimming shortened V by 1 base and J by 4 bases, and 25 bases separated the two germline ends. The CDR3 is CSVEARSVRTENAYGYTF. CDR3 nucleotide sequence: TGCAGCGTTGAAGCCCGATCGGTGAGGACAGAGAATGCCTATGGCTACACCTTC. Supplemented by reference TRBV29-1 and TRBJ1-2, the full variable domain reads SAVISQKPSRDICQRGTSLTIQCQVDSQVTMMFWYRQQPGQSLTLIATANQGSEATYESGFVIDKFPISRPNLTFSTLTVSNMSPEDSSIYLCSVEARSVRTENAYGYTFGSGTRLTVV.

This clonotype came up many times. The rearrangement links TRBV7-9 to TRBJ2-1, with no clear D. Trimming stripped 5 bases from V and 4 bases from J, with 9 bases between. This CDR3 has 13 amino acids. Germline assignment: CDR1 SEHNR and CDR2 FQNEAQ (reference sequence). The chain's CDR3 is CASSVTSYNEQFF. DNA of the CDR3: TGTGCCAGCAGCGTTACGTCGTACAATGAGCAGTTCTTC. The variable domain in full, with the rest retrieved from reference TRBV7-9 and TRBJ2-1, is DTGVSQNPRHKITKRGQNVTFRCDPISEHNRLYWYRQTLGQGPEFLTYFQNEAQLEKSRLLSDRFSAERPKGSFSTLEIQRTEQGDSAMYLCASSVTSYNEQFFGPGTRLTVL.

This clonotype has just one count. A much larger clonotype is one base distant, so this may be a read error. This rearrangement joins TRBV25-1 to TRBJ2-2; D uncertain. The CDR3 totals 15 residues. The germline V gene encodes CDR1 MGHDK and CDR2 SYGVNS. V was cut by 6 bases and J by 3 bases, with 14 bases left in between. The CDR3 DNA reads TGTGCCAGCAGCCGCTACGACCGAGACACCGGGGAGCTGTTTTTT. As protein: CASSRYDRDTGELFF.

This clonotype was seen repeatedly, ten times or more. This chain links TRBV9 with TRBJ2-2, with D unresolved. Between the trimmed V and J ends, which lost 1 base and 4 bases, there was a span of 11 bases. Germline CDR1 SGDLS, CDR2 YYNGEE. The CDR3 extends over 15 amino acids. CDR3 nucleotide sequence: TGTGCCAGCAGCGTAAGAGTTGTTGGCACCGGGGAGCTGTTTTTT. Amino acids: CASSVRVVGTGELFF.

The chain carries TRBV19 and TRBJ2-1; TRBD2 matches at 11 bases. V trimming: 3 bases; J trimming: 9 bases; junction bases outside the gene matches: 1. The CDR3 runs 13 residues. Per the germline V gene, CDR1 is LNHDA and CDR2 is SQIVND (reference sequence). As DNA, the CDR3 is TGTGCCAGTAGTATTAGCGGGGGGGGTGAGCAGTTCTTC. Translated: CASSISGGGEQFF.

This chain connects TRBV11-2 to TRBJ2-7, with 7 bases matching TRBD2. This CDR3 contains 13 residues. The V segment lost 5 bases and the J segment 6 bases; nucleotides outside the gene matches: 7. Germline CDR1 is SGHAT and CDR2 is FQNNGV. In DNA form, the CDR3 reads TGTGCCAGCAGCGAAGTAGCGGGTGCCGAGCAGTACTTC. Protein: CASSEVAGAEQYF.

This clonotype was picked up many times. V is TRBV5-6 and J is TRBJ1-2; 7 bases line up with TRBD1. Germline-derived CDR1 and CDR2 are SGHDT and YYEEEE. The ends lost 2 bases at V and 5 bases at J; junction bases unmatched: 6. This CDR3 contains 14 residues. CDR3 nucleotides: TGTGCCAGCAGCTTTGAGTACAGGGGATATGGCTACACCTTC. Residues: CASSFEYRGYGYTF.

This sequence joins TRBV10-3 and TRBJ1-6; TRBD1 agrees at 7 bases. Trimming took 6 bases from V and 7 from J; bases not matched to a gene: 6. CDR1 and CDR2 from the germline V gene are ENHRY and SYGVKD. The CDR3 loop spans 14 amino acids. CDR3 coding DNA: TGTGCCATCAGAATGACAGGGCAGAATTCACCCCTCCACTTT. Translated: CAIRMTGQNSPLHF.

The chain couples TRBV11-2 to TRBJ2-3; D may be TRBD2 (5 bases). The V end was cut by 5 bases, the J end by 14 bases, with 14 bases between. The CDR3 is made up of 11 amino acids. Germline V gene lookup returns CDR1 SGHAT and CDR2 FQNNGV. Here the CDR3 reads CASSLEPGLYF. The CDR3 DNA reads TGTGCCAGCAGCCTCGAGCCGGGGTTGTATTTT.

This clonotype was picked up a small number of times. This chain connects TRBV13 to TRBJ1-1, with D hard to call. Germline V CDR1 and CDR2: PRHDT, FYEKMQ (reference sequence). This CDR3 contains 16 residues. V lost 0 bases and J lost 3, with 14 bases in between. The CDR3 sequence: CASSLGLVGRYTEAFF. The CDR3 region has the DNA TGTGCCAGCAGCTTAGGATTAGTTGGGAGGTACACTGAAGCTTTCTTT.